Detailed here is one T cell receptor beta chain. The CDR3 runs to 15 residues. The germline V gene has CDR1 SGHDT and CDR2 YYEEEE. The trim removed 1 base at V and 8 bases at J, leaving 9 bases unmatched. Assay used: immunoSEQ multiplex PCR; TCRdb lists only in-frame clones, some missing. The sample records 50,000 to 65,000 clones, around 91% being singletons. The record originates from a study of T cell changes during pregnancy in multiple sclerosis. The source was peripheral blood, collected in the third trimester of pregnancy. The receptor was derived from a female donor in good health, enrolled as a control in a pregnancy study. The chain links TRBV5-6 to TRBJ1-2; 9 bases align to TRBD1. This CDR3 reads CASSLSGTGLRGYTF. CDR3 coding DNA: TGTGCCAGCAGCTTGTCCGGGACAGGGTTACGGGGCTACACCTTC.